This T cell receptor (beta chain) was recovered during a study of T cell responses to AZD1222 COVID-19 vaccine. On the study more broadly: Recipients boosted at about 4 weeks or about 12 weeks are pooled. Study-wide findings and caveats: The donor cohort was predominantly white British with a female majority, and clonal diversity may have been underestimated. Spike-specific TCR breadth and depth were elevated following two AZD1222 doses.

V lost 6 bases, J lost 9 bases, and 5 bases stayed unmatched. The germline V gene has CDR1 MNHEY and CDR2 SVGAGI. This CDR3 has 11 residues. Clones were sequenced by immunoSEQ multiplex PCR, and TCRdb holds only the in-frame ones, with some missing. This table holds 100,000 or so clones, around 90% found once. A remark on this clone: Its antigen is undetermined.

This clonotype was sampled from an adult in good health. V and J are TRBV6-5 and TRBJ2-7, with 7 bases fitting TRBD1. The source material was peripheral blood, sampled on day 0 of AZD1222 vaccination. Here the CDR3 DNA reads TGTGCCAGCAGATCAGGACAGGTGCAGTACTTC. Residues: CASRSGQVQYF.